Sequencing of this TCR beta chain was carried out in a study of cytomegalovirus exposure and HLA in healthy donors. Germline loops: CDR1 SGHTA, CDR2 FQGNSA. This CDR3 has 17 residues. Unmatched junction bases numbered 7, after V lost 0 bases and J lost 5 bases. Study conclusions and caveats: A later analysis reported that several of the most significant clusters appeared to be linked to common viral pathogens, among them Epstein-Barr virus.

Details on this clone: The antigen is not known.

Primers: 60 Vbeta forward and 13 Jbeta reverse. Profiled with immunoSEQ multiplex PCR; TCRdb holds only in-frame clones, not every one. The table records under 85,000 clones, over 70% of them present only once. The material sequenced was PBMCs. The chain links TRBV7-2 to TRBJ1-4; 9 nucleotides agree with TRBD1. This receptor was identified in a middle-aged woman in good health and CMV-seropositive. CDR3 coding DNA: TGTGCCAGCAGCTTAGCGATCTCCGGGACAGGGAATGAAAAACTGTTTTTT. Amino acids: CASSLAISGTGNEKLFF.